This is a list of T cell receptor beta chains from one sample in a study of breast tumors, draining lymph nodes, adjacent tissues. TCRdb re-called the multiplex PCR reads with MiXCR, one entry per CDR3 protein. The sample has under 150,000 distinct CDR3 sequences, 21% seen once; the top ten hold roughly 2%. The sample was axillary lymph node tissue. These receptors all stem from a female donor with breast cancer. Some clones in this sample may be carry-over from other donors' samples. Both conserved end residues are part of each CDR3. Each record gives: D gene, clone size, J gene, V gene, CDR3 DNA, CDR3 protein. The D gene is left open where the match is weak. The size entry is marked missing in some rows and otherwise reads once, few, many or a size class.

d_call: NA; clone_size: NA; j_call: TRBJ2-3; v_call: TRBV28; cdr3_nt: TGTGCCAGCAGTTTATACTCCCCGGTGTATTTT; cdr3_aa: CASSLYSPVYF
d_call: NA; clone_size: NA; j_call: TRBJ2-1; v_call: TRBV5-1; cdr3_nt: TGCGCCAGCAGCTTGGAGGCAGTTGGCAATGAGCAGTTCTTC; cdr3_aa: CASSLEAVGNEQFF
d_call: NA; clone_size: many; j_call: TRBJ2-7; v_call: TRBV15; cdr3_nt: TGTGCCACCAGCAGAGAGTTAAGTCCCCTTCACGAGCAGTACTTC; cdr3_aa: CATSRELSPLHEQYF
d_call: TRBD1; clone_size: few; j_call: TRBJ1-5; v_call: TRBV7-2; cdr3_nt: TGTGCCAGCAGCACCCAGGGGGCGGATCAGCCCCAGCATTTT; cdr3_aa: CASSTQGADQPQHF
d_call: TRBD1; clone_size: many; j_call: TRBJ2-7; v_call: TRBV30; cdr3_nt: TGTGCCTGGAGTTCACCGACAGGGGATCTCTCCTACGAGCAGTACTTC; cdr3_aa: CAWSSPTGDLSYEQYF
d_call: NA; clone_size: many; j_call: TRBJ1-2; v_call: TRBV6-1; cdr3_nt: TGTGCCAGCAGGGAACAGGGAACTAACTATGGCTACACCTTC; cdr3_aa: CASREQGTNYGYTF
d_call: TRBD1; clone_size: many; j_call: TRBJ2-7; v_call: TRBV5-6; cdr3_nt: TGTGCCAGCAGCTTGACCGGACAGGGGGCGCGGGAGCAGTACTTC; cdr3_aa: CASSLTGQGAREQYF
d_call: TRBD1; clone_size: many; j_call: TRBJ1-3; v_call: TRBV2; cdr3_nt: TGTGCCAGCAGTAGACAGGGGAGCTCTGGAAACACCATATATTTT; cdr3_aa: CASSRQGSSGNTIYF
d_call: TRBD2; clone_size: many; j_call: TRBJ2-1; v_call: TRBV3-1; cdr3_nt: TGTGCCAGCAGCAAGGGACTAGCGGGCAATGAGCAGTTCTTC; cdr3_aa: CASSKGLAGNEQFF
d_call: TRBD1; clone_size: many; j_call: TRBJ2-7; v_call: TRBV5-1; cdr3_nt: TGCGCCAGCAGCAATAACAGGGGTTACGAGCAGTACTTC; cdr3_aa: CASSNNRGYEQYF
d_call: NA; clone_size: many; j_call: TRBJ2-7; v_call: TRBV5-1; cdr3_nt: TGCGCCAGCAGCTTGAAGGGGGGCTACGAGCAGTACTTC; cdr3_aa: CASSLKGGYEQYF
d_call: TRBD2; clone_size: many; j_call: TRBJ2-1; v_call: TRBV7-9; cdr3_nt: TGTGCCAGCAGCTTAGGCGGGGGGAATGAGCAGTTCTTC; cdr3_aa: CASSLGGGNEQFF
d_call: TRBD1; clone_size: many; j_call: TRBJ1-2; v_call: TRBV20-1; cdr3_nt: TGCAGTGCCACTAGAGATAAAGATGCAGGGGGGGGCTACACCTTC; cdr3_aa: CSATRDKDAGGGYTF
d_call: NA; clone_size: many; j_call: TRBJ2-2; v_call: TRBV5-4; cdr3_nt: TGTGCCAGCAGCTGGGCCGGGGAGCTGTTTTTT; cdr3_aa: CASSWAGELFF
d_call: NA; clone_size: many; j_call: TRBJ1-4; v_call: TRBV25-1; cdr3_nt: TGTGCCAGCAGCCCTATCTTGGGGGAGGGGGTTGAAAAACTGTTTTTT; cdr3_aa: CASSPILGEGVEKLFF
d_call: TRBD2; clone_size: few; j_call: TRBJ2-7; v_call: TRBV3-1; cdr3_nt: TGTGCCAGCAGCTCGACTAGCAGCTACGAGCAGTACTTC; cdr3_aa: CASSSTSSYEQYF
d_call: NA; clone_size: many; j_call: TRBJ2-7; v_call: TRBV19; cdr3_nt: TGTGCCAGTAGTGTCAGCGGGTCCTACGAGCAGTACTTC; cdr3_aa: CASSVSGSYEQYF
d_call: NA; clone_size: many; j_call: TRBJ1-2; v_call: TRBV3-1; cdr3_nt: TGTGCCAGCAGCCGGGGGCTGGATGGCTACACCTTC; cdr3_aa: CASSRGLDGYTF
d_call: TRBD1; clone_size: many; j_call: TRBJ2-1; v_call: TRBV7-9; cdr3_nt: TGTGCCAGCAGCTTAACGGACAGGGCGAGGAATGAGCAGTTCTTC; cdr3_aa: CASSLTDRARNEQFF
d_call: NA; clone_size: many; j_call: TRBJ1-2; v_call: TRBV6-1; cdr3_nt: TGTGCCAGCAGTACGCGACAGTCAGGAAACTATGGCTACACCTTC; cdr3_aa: CASSTRQSGNYGYTF
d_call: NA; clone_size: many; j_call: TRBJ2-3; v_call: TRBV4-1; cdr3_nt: TGCGCCAGCAGCCATCGGCGGGACACAGATACGCAGTATTTT; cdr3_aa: CASSHRRDTDTQYF
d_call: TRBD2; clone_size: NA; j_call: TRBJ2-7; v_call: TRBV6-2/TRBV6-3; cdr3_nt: TGTGCCAGCACCTTCGGGACTAGTATCAACGAGCAGTACTTC; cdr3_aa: CASTFGTSINEQYF
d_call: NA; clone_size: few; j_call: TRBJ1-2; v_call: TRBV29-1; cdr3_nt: TGCAGCGTTGTTCGACAACTCTATGGCTACACCTTC; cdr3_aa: CSVVRQLYGYTF
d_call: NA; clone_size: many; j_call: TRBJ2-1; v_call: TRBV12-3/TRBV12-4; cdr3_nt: TGTGCCAGCACCTCCATGATCCGGGGGAGAACCTCCTACAATGAGCAGTTCTTC; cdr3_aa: CASTSMIRGRTSYNEQFF
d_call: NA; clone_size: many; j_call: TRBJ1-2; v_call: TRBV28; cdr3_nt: TGTGCCAGCAGTTTCGTGAGTGGCTACACCTTC; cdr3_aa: CASSFVSGYTF
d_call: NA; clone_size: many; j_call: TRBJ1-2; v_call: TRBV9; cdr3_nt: TGTGCCAGCAGCGTTAACGGGGGACTGAGCTATGGCTACACCTTC; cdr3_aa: CASSVNGGLSYGYTF
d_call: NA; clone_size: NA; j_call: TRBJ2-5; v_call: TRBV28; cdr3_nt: TGTGCCAGCAGTTTACTGATGGGAGCGGAGGCCCAGTACTTC; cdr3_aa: CASSLLMGAEAQYF
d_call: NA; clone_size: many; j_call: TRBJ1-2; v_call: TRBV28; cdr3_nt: TGTGCCAGCAGTCCCCAGAGGAGAGGGGTGGGCTACACCTTC; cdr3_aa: CASSPQRRGVGYTF
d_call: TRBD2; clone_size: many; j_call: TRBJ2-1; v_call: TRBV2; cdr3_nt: TGTGCCAGCATTCGGACTAGCGGGAGTGATGAGCAGTTCTTC; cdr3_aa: CASIRTSGSDEQFF
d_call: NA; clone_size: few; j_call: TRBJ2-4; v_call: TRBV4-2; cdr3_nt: TGTGCCAGCAGCCATTGGGGGGGGGCAGCCGGAGCCAAAAACATTCAGTACTTC; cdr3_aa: CASSHWGGAAGAKNIQYF
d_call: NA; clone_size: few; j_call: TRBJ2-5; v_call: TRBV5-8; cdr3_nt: TGTGCCAGCAGCTTTAGGGGGGAGGGAGAGACCCAGTACTTC; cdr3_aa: CASSFRGEGETQYF
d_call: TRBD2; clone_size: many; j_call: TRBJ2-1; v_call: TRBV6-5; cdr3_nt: TGTGCCAGCAGTCGACTAGCTGCCTACAATGAGCAGTTCTTC; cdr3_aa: CASSRLAAYNEQFF
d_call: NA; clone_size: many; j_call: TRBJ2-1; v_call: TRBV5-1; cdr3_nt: TGCGCCAGCAGCCCTCTTGGCGGAGGGACTTCCTACAATGAGCAGTTCTTC; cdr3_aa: CASSPLGGGTSYNEQFF
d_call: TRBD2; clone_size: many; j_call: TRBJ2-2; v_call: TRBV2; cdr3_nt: TGTGCCAGCAGTGAAGCGCAGATAGCGGGAGGCACCGGGGAGCTGTTTTTT; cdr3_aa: CASSEAQIAGGTGELFF
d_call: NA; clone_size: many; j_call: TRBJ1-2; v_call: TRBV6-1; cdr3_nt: TGTGCCAGCAGCGAGACCCTAAGGGGCTACACCTTC; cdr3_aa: CASSETLRGYTF
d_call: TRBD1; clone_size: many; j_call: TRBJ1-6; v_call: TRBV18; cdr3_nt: TGTGCCAGCTCACCAGGGACAGGGGGAGTCTCACCCCTCCACTTT; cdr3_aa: CASSPGTGGVSPLHF
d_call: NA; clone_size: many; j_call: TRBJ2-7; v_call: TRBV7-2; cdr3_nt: TGTGCCAGCACCCCCGGGGACTACGAGCAGTACTTC; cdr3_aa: CASTPGDYEQYF
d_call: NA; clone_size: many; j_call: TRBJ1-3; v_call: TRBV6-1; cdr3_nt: TGTGCCAGCAGACAAGACCACTCTGGAAACACCATATATTTT; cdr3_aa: CASRQDHSGNTIYF
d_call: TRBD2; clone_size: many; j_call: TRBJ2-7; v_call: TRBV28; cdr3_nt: TGTGCCAGCAGTTTCCTCGGGGCGGGAGCGAAGTACGAGCAGTACTTC; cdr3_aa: CASSFLGAGAKYEQYF
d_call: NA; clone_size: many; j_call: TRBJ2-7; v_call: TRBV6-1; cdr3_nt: TGTGCCAGCAGTGAAGGCGCAGTGACGGGCGGGTCCTACGAGCAGTACTTC; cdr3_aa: CASSEGAVTGGSYEQYF
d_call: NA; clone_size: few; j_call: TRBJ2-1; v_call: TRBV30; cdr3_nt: TGTGCCTGGAGGACTCTAGCCTATGAGCAGTTCTTC; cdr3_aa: CAWRTLAYEQFF
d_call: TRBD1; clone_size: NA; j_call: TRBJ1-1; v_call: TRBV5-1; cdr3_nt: TGCGCCAGCAGCTTGGGGGACAGGAACACTGAAGCTTTCTTT; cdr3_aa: CASSLGDRNTEAFF
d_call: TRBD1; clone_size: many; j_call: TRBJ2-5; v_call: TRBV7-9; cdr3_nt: TGTGCCAGCAAGGGACAGTACCAAGAGACCCAGTACTTC; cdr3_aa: CASKGQYQETQYF
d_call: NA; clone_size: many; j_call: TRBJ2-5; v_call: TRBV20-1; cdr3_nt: TGCAGTGCTAGAGAGACCCGGACAGCCCAAGAGACCCAGTACTTC; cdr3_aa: CSARETRTAQETQYF
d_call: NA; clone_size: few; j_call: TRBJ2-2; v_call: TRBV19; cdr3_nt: TGTGCCAGTACAGAACCGGGGACCGGGGAGCTGTTTTTT; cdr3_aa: CASTEPGTGELFF
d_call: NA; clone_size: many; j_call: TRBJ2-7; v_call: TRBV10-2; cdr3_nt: TGCGCCAGCAGGGGCGGGACCTCCTACGAGCAGTACTTC; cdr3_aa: CASRGGTSYEQYF
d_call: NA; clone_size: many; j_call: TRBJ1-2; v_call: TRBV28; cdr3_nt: TGTGCCAGCAGCCGTACAGGGATGTTCGGCTACACCTTC; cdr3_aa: CASSRTGMFGYTF
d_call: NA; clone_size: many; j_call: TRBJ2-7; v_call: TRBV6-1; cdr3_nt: TGTGCCAGCAGTAAGCCCAGGGGTTGGAGACTAGGGTCCTACGAGCAGTACTTC; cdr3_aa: CASSKPRGWRLGSYEQYF